Listed below are T cell receptor beta chains from one sample, sequenced in a study of control samples from healthy donors and cancer patients. This table comes from immunoSEQ multiplex PCR, and its TCRdb copy is limited to in-frame clones, with some not included. The sample has about 170,000 clones, 80% to 90% seen once; the top ten hold nearly 5%. Input material: blood. The receptor set was obtained from a woman in her twenties or thirties in good health. CDR3s include the opening cysteine and the closing phenylalanine or tryptophan. The size field is filled for only some rows; it gives once, few, many or a size class.

.,TRBV11-2,CASSLVGARGDTQYF
.,TRBV29-1,CSVEDRVGQETQYF
.,TRBV2,CASSPQETQYF
.,TRBV28,CASSPDKERAEQYF
.,TRBV18,CASSFESNQLHF
.,TRBV21-1,CASSKGAPIPYEQYF
.,TRBV20-1,CSASTRGETQYF
.,TRBV2,CASSVARETQYF
.,TRBV6-1,CASSEYEQYF
.,TRBV5-1,CASSLDRGGTGELFF
.,TRBV7-2,CASEKYAGTLIF
few,TRBV7-2,CASSLQGRYGQPQHF